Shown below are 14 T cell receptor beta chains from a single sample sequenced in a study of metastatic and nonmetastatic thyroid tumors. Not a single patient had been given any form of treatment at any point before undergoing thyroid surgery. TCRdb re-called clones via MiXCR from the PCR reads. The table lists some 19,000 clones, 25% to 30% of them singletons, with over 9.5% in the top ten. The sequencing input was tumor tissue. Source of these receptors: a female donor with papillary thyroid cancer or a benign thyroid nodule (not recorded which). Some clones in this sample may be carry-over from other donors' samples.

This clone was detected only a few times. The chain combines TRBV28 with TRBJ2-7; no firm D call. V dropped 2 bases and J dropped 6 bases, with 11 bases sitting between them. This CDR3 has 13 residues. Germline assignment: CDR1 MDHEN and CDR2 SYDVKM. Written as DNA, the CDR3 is TGTGCCAGCAGTTTAATTCAGACGGGCGAGCAGTACTTC. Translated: CASSLIQTGEQYF.

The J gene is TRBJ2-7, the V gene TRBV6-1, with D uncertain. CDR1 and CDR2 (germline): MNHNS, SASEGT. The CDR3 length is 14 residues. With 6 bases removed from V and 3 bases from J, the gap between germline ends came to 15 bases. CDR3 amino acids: CASSPTFPSYEQYF. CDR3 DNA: TGTGCCAGCAGCCCGACATTCCCGAGCTACGAGCAGTACTTC.

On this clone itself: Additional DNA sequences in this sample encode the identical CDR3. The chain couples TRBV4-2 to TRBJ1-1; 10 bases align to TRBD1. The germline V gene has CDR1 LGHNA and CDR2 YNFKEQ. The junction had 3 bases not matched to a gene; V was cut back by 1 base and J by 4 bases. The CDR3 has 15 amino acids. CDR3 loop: CASSQVRTGGTEAFF. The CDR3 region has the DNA TGTGCCAGCAGCCAAGTGCGGACAGGGGGCACTGAAGCTTTCTTT.

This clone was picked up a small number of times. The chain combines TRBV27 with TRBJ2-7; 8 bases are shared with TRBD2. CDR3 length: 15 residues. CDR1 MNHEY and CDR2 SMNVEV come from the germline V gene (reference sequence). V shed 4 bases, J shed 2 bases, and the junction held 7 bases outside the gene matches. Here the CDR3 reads CASSSAGVDPYEQYF. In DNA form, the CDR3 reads TGTGCCAGCAGTTCAGCGGGGGTTGACCCCTACGAGCAGTACTTC.

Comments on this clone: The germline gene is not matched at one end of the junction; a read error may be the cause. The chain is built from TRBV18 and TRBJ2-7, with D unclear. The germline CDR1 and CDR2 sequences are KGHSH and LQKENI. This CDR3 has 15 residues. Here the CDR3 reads CANSKLHSYSYEQYF. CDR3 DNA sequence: TGTGCCAACTCAAAACTACACTCGTACAGCTACGAGCAGTACTTC.

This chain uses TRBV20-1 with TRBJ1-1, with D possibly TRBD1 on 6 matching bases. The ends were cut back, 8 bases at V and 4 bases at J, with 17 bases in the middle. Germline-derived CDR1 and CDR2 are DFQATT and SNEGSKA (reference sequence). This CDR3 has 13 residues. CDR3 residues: CSIYRARGTEAFF. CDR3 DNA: TGCAGTATATACAGGGCTAGAGGCACTGAAGCTTTCTTT.

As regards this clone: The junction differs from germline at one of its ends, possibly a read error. In DNA form, the CDR3 reads TGCGCCAGCACTAAGACGTCGGGGGCTTTCACCGTGGAGCTGTTTTTT. It is translated as CASTKTSGAFTVELFF. The chain has TRBV5-1 and TRBJ2-2; possibly TRBD1 or TRBD2 for D (6 bases each). This CDR3 has 16 amino acids. Per the germline V gene, CDR1 is SGHRS and CDR2 is YFSETQ. Complete variable domain (other parts from reference TRBV5-1 and TRBJ2-2): KAGVTQTPRYLIKTRGQQVTLSCSPISGHRSVSWYQQTPGQGLQFLFEYFSETQRNKGNFPGRFSGRQFSNSRSEMNVSTLELGDSALYLCASTKTSGAFTVELFFGEGSRLTVL.

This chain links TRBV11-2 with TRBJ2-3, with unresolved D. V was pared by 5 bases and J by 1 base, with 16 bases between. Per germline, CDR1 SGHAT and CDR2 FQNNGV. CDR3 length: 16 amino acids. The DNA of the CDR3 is TGTGCCAGCAGCGGCAGCGCCCCCCGGGGCACAGATACGCAGTATTTT. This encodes CASSGSAPRGTDTQYF.

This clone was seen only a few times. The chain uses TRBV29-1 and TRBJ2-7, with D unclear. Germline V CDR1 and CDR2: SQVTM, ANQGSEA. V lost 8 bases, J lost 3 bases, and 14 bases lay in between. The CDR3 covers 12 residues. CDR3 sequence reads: CSIRGVGYEQYF. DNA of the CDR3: TGCAGCATAAGAGGAGTCGGCTACGAGCAGTACTTC.

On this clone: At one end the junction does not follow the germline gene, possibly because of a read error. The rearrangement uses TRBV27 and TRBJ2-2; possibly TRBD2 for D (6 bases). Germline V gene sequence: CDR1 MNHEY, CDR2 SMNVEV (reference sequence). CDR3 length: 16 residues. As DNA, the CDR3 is TGCGCCAGCAGTGGGGACGGCGGGACGAACACCGGGGAGCTGTTTTTT. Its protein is CASSGDGGTNTGELFF.

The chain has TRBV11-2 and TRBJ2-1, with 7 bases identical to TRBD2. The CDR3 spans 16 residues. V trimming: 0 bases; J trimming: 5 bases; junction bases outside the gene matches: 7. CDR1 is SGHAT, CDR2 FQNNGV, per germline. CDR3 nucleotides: TGTGCCAGCAGCTTAGAGGGGGGAGGGCCGAACAATGAGCAGTTCTTC. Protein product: CASSLEGGGPNNEQFF.

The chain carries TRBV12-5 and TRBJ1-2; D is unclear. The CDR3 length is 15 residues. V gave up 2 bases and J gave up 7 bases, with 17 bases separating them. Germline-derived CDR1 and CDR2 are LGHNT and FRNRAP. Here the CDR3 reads CASGLSDCLIGGYTF. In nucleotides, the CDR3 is TGTGCTAGTGGTTTGTCCGACTGCCTTATCGGTGGCTACACCTTC. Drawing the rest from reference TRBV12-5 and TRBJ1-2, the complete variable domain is DARVTQTPRHKVTEMGQEVTMRCQPILGHNTVFWYRQTMMQGLELLAYFRNRAPLDDSGMPKDRFSAEMPDATLATLKIQPSEPRDSAVYFCASGLSDCLIGGYTFGSGTRLTVV.

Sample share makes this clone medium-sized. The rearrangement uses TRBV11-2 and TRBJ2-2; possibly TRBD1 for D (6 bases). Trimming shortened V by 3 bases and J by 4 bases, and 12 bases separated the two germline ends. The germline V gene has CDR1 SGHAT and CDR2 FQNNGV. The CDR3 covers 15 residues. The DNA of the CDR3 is TGTGCCAGCAGCTTTGGGGGCGAGGGCACCGGGGAGCTGTTTTTT. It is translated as CASSFGGEGTGELFF.

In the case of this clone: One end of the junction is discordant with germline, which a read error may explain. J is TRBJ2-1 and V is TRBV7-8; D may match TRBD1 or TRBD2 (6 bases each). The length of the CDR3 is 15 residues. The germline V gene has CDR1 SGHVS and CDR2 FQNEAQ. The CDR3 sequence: CAISLEGGALHEQFF. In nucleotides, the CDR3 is TGTGCCATCAGCTTAGAGGGGGGAGCCTTGCATGAGCAGTTCTTC.